Described below is a single TCR beta chain sequence and its context. TCRdb analysed the reads with MiXCR anew, one entry per CDR3 protein. Of 740,000 or so distinct CDR3 sequences listed, under 40% are singletons. These data belong to a study of T cell repertoires in cytomegalovirus infection. This CDR3 comprises 15 residues. Germline V gene lookup returns CDR1 LGHNA and CDR2 YSLEER. Deletions cut 3 bases from V and 6 bases from J, with 15 bases between. Sequencing was carried out using PBMCs. This receptor was taken from a human donor in good health (CMV status not recorded). Some clones in this sample may be carry-over from other donors' samples. This chain joins TRBV4-3 and TRBJ1-5, with D perhaps matching TRBD1 (5 bases). The CDR3 sequence is CASSQRLFRGQPQHF. DNA for the CDR3: TGCGCCAGCAGCCAGAGGCTTTTTAGGGGTCAGCCCCAGCATTTT.